Below are 7 T cell receptor beta chains sequenced from a single sample in a study of beta chain features in type 1 diabetes. The entirety of the isolated RNA underwent reverse transcription, so expressed TCRB transcripts were sequenced. The data were produced by immunoSEQ multiplex PCR, yet TCRdb's version contains in-frame clones alone and is incomplete. This table holds fewer than 900,000 clones, roughly a sixth found once. Input material: naive CD4+ T cells from blood. The receptors were sampled from a young woman in good health.

The V call is TRBV2, the J call TRBJ1-4; no clear D. CDR3 size: 13 residues. V dropped 7 bases and J dropped 4 bases, with 10 bases sitting between them. The V gene's germline CDR1 is SNHLY and CDR2 FYNNEI. The CDR3 DNA follows: TGTGCCAGCACCGGGCAGCTTAATGAAAAACTGTTTTTT. This codes for CASTGQLNEKLFF.

The V call is TRBV7-2, the J call TRBJ1-3, with a tentative D call TRBD1 (5 bases). The V and J ends lost 3 bases and 4 bases respectively, with 10 bases between them. This CDR3 spans 14 amino acids. Germline assignment: CDR1 SGHTA and CDR2 FQGNSA. Here the CDR3 DNA reads TGTGCCAGCAGCTTCTCCCAGGGAGGAAACACCATATATTTT. Translation: CASSFSQGGNTIYF. The full variable domain, with the rest looked up from reference TRBV7-2 and TRBJ1-3, is GAGVSQSPSNKVTEKGKDVELRCDPISGHTALYWYRQSLGQGLEFLIYFQGNSAPDKSGLPSDRFSAERTGGSVSTLTIQRTQQEDSAVYLCASSFSQGGNTIYFGEGSWLTVV.

This clone occurred a few times. The J gene is TRBJ2-5, the V gene TRBV5-1, with TRBD1 matching over 7 bases. CDR1 is SGHRS and CDR2 is YFSETQ in the germline V gene. V shed 1 base, J shed 5 bases, and the junction held 5 bases outside the gene matches. The length of the CDR3 is 14 residues. The CDR3 nucleotides are TGCGCCAGCAGCTTGTCGACAGGGATGGAGACCCAGTACTTC. Amino acids: CASSLSTGMETQYF.

V gene TRBV6-1 combines with J gene TRBJ2-4, with a weak D call TRBD1 (6 bases). V lost 4 bases and J 7 bases, leaving 14 bases between the germline ends. Germline-derived CDR1 and CDR2 are MNHNS and SASEGT. The CDR3 is 14 residues long. The CDR3 sequence: CASSVRDTYNIQYF. In DNA, the CDR3 is TGTGCCAGCAGTGTTCGGGACACTTATAACATTCAGTACTTC.

This clone occurred a few times. The genes are TRBV19 and TRBJ2-6; perhaps TRBD1 as D (6 bases). Deletions cut 5 bases from V and 0 bases from J, with 11 bases between. Per the germline V gene, CDR1 is LNHDA and CDR2 is SQIVND (reference sequence). This CDR3 has 16 residues. The CDR3 sequence is CASSPTGFSGANVLTF. CDR3 DNA sequence: TGTGCCAGTAGTCCTACAGGGTTCTCTGGGGCCAACGTCCTGACTTTC.

The V call is TRBV18, the J call TRBJ1-4; D remains ambiguous. Per the germline V gene, CDR1 is KGHSH and CDR2 is LQKENI. Trimming removed 3 bases from V and 7 bases from J, with 9 bases in between. The CDR3 has 13 residues. The CDR3 DNA reads as TGTGCCAGCTCACCCCGACGGGGTGAAAAACTGTTTTTT. Translated, it gives CASSPRRGEKLFF. The full variable domain, completed using reference TRBV18 and TRBJ1-4, is NAGVMQNPRHLVRRRGQEARLRCSPMKGHSHVYWYRQLPEEGLKFMVYLQKENIIDESGMPKERFSAEFPKEGPSILRIQQVVRGDSAAYFCASSPRRGEKLFFGSGTQLSVL.

This clone appeared a few times. This chain uses TRBV2 with TRBJ1-5; D unclear. Trimming cost V 5 bases and J 4 bases, with 12 bases left between them. This CDR3 has 14 amino acids. CDR1 is SNHLY, CDR2 FYNNEI, per germline. The CDR3 DNA reads TGTGCCAGCAGTTGGACCCCTGGAAATCAGCCCCAGCATTTT. Amino acids: CASSWTPGNQPQHF.